The 25 T cell receptor beta chains given below trace back to one sample, sequenced in a study of blood T cell repertoires in COVID-19. Assay used: immunoSEQ multiplex PCR; TCRdb lists only in-frame clones, some missing. Of about 14,000 clones in the sample, over 80% were seen once. Sequenced sample: peripheral blood. The receptor set was obtained from a man in his forties or fifties with active COVID-19.

The V gene is TRBV14, the J gene TRBJ1-6, with D possibly matching TRBD1 (6 bases). With 4 bases removed from V and 9 bases from J, the gap between germline ends came to 25 bases. The length of the CDR3 is 18 residues. Germline V lookup: CDR1 SGHDN, CDR2 FVKESK. DNA for the CDR3: TGTGCCAGCAGCCCAGGCGCGACAGGTGCTATGTTAGGTTCACCCCTCCACTTT. Translating it yields CASSPGATGAMLGSPLHF.

This chain links TRBV7-6 with TRBJ2-5; D is undetermined. The germline V gene has CDR1 SGHVS and CDR2 FNYEAQ. Between the trimmed V and J ends, which lost 5 bases and 5 bases, there was a span of 9 bases. The CDR3 has 12 amino acids. The CDR3 here is CASSPNEETQYF. The CDR3 DNA follows: TGTGCCAGCAGCCCCAATGAGGAGACCCAGTACTTC. The entire variable domain, with the rest obtained from reference TRBV7-6 and TRBJ2-5, is as follows: GAGVSQSPRYKVTKRGQDVALRCDPISGHVSLYWYRQALGQGPEFLTYFNYEAQQDKSGLPNDRFSAERPEGSISTLTIQRTEQRDSAMYRCASSPNEETQYFGPGTRLLVL.

This clone was counted only a few times. This rearrangement joins TRBV5-1 to TRBJ2-7; 7 bases align to TRBD2. This CDR3 spans 19 amino acids. Germline CDR1 SGHRS, CDR2 YFSETQ. Unmatched junction bases numbered 19, after V lost 4 bases and J lost 0 bases. CDR3 in amino acids: CASSKQGLADYLSSYEQYF. CDR3 coding DNA: TGCGCCAGCAGCAAACAAGGTCTAGCGGATTACTTAAGCTCCTACGAGCAGTACTTC.

This clone occurred many times. The rearrangement uses TRBV5-1 and TRBJ2-7; possibly TRBD2 for D (5 bases). The germline CDR1 and CDR2 sequences are SGHRS and YFSETQ. Between the trimmed V and J ends, which lost 0 bases and 5 bases, there was a span of 12 bases. This CDR3 comprises 14 residues. This chain's CDR3 is CASSLEFGGDEQYF. The CDR3 DNA reads TGCGCCAGCAGCTTGGAGTTTGGAGGAGACGAGCAGTACTTC.

The CDR3 loop reads CASSPRDTSSYNEQFF. The CDR3 nucleotides are TGTGCCAGCAGCCCAAGGGACACCAGCTCCTACAATGAGCAGTTCTTC. The rearrangement uses TRBV7-9 and TRBJ2-1; tentatively, D is TRBD1 (6 bases). This CDR3 region has 16 residues. Germline V gene sequence: CDR1 SEHNR, CDR2 FQNEAQ (reference sequence). Trimming removed 5 bases from V and 0 bases from J, with 14 bases in between.

To note about this clone: The germline gene is not matched at one end of the junction; a read error may be the cause. The CDR3: CASSATGAPAKYGYTF. In DNA form, the CDR3 reads TGTGCCAGCAGTGCGACAGGGGCCCCTGCTAAGTATGGCTACACCTTC. The genes are TRBV25-1 and TRBJ1-2; TRBD1 matches at 8 bases. This CDR3 has 16 amino acids. The germline gives CDR1 MGHDK, CDR2 SYGVNS.

The chain is built from TRBV19 and TRBJ2-1; 9 bases are shared with TRBD1. The V gene's germline CDR1 is LNHDA and CDR2 SQIVND (reference sequence). The J segment lost 4 bases and the V segment lost 5 bases, leaving 12 bases of the junction unmatched. The CDR3 has 17 residues. This chain's CDR3 is CASSPPLGTGIYNEQFF. The CDR3 nucleotides are TGTGCCAGTAGTCCTCCGTTGGGGACAGGGATTTACAATGAGCAGTTCTTC.

The rearrangement uses TRBV7-9 and TRBJ2-1; 8 bases line up with TRBD1. V lost 2 bases, J lost 7 bases, and 7 bases stayed unmatched. Germline V gene data show CDR1 as SEHNR and CDR2 as FQNEAQ (reference sequence). This CDR3 spans 15 amino acids. DNA of the CDR3: TGTGCCAGCAGCTTAACCGGGACAGGACGGAATGAGCAGTTCTTC. This codes for CASSLTGTGRNEQFF.

The chain combines TRBV19 with TRBJ2-5; no reliable D call. The CDR3 consists of 13 residues. V lost 6 bases, J lost 4 bases, and 12 bases lay in between. The germline V gene has CDR1 LNHDA and CDR2 SQIVND (reference sequence). The CDR3 sequence is CASSNTHSETQYF. DNA of the CDR3: TGTGCCAGTAGCAATACACATTCAGAGACCCAGTACTTC.

This clone was seen just once. The rearrangement joins TRBV24-1 to TRBJ2-2; D is possibly TRBD1 (5 bases). The germline V gene has CDR1 KGHDR and CDR2 SFDVKD. Trimming took 7 bases from V and 3 from J, leaving 17 bases between them. The CDR3 runs to 16 residues. CDR3 coding DNA: TGTGCCACCAGCCGAAGTGATTTCAGGGACACCGGGGAGCTGTTTTTT. This encodes CATSRSDFRDTGELFF.

The DNA for the CDR3 is TGTGCCAGCAGTTTATGGGCAGGCGCGAATGAAAAACTGTTTTTT. As protein: CASSLWAGANEKLFF. The V and J genes are TRBV27 and TRBJ1-4; D not resolved. Germline values: CDR1 MNHEY, CDR2 SMNVEV (reference sequence). CDR3 length: 15 amino acids. The V and J ends lost 1 base and 5 bases respectively, with 11 bases between them.

This clone was counted a few times. CDR3: CASSFTSAGEQYF. The CDR3 DNA sequence: TGTGCCAGCAGTTTTACTAGTGCGGGCGAGCAGTACTTC. This chain joins TRBV27 and TRBJ2-7; D may be TRBD2 (5 bases). This CDR3 comprises 13 residues. Germline loops: CDR1 MNHEY, CDR2 SMNVEV (reference sequence). V was pared by 3 bases and J by 6 bases, with 12 bases between.

The chain combines TRBV27 with TRBJ2-7; the match to TRBD1 covers 9 bases. The length of the CDR3 is 16 residues. In germline, CDR1 is MNHEY, CDR2 SMNVEV (reference sequence). V shed 0 bases and J 4 bases; nucleotides not matched to a gene: 7. The CDR3 DNA is TGTGCCAGCAGTTTATCACGCGGGGACAGGGAGTACGAGCAGTACTTC. Encoded protein: CASSLSRGDREYEQYF.

The rearrangement joins TRBV6-1 to TRBJ2-1, with 11 bases aligning to TRBD2. The CDR3 loop spans 15 amino acids. Germline V gene sequence: CDR1 MNHNS, CDR2 SASEGT. V shed 1 base and J 7 bases; nucleotides not matched to a gene: 3. CDR3 sequence reads: CASSEELAGVNEQFF. In DNA form, the CDR3 reads TGTGCCAGCAGTGAAGAACTAGCGGGAGTTAATGAGCAGTTCTTC.

J is TRBJ2-1 and V is TRBV25-1; 11 bases agree with TRBD2. Germline assignment: CDR1 MGHDK and CDR2 SYGVNS. V dropped 5 bases and J dropped 3; count of bases not matched to a gene: 12. CDR3 length: 18 amino acids. CDR3 sequence (DNA): TGTGCCAGCAGTAATCTAGGTAGCGGGAGGGCCGGCTACAATGAGCAGTTCTTC. Its translation: CASSNLGSGRAGYNEQFF.

J is TRBJ2-3 and V is TRBV11-2, with 14 bases identical to TRBD2. This CDR3 is built from 15 residues. V lost 4 bases and J lost 11; bases outside the gene matches: 8. The germline V gene encodes CDR1 SGHAT and CDR2 FQNNGV. The CDR3 here is CASSWRLAGGGMQYF. CDR3 nucleotide sequence: TGTGCCAGCAGCTGGAGACTAGCGGGAGGGGGAATGCAGTATTTT.

The chain links TRBV21-1 to TRBJ2-7; the listed D gene, TRBD2, was not tested against the DNA. TRBV21-1 is deemed a pseudogene. The length of the CDR3 is 18 residues. CDR3 coding DNA: TGTGCCAGCAGCAAAGACAAGGTAGGTAGACTGAGCTCCTACGAGCAGTACTTC. The encoded protein is CASSKDKVGRLSSYEQYF.

V gene TRBV7-8 combines with J gene TRBJ1-2, with a weak D call TRBD1 (6 bases). Per the germline V gene, CDR1 is SGHVS and CDR2 is FQNEAQ. The CDR3 runs 15 residues. V was shortened by 4 bases and J by 8 bases, with 20 bases between the two germline ends. DNA of the CDR3: TGTGCCAGCAGCTCTTCAGACAGGCCGTCCTTCGGCTACACCTTC. Amino acid sequence: CASSSSDRPSFGYTF.

This clone was seen a single time. This chain uses TRBV3-1 (or the pseudogene TRBV3-2) with TRBJ2-1, with 7 bases lining up with TRBD1. Losses at the gene ends were 4 bases for V and 4 bases for J; bases not matched to a gene: 10. CDR1 and CDR2 from the germline V gene are LGHDT and YNNKEL (reference sequence). There are 16 residues in the CDR3. CDR3 sequence: CASSPLDRVAYNEQFF. In DNA form, the CDR3 reads TGTGCCAGCAGCCCACTAGACAGGGTTGCGTACAATGAGCAGTTCTTC.

This clone was observed once. This chain joins TRBV3-1 (or the pseudogene TRBV3-2) and TRBJ1-1; D not resolved. Trimming cost V 0 bases and J 3 bases, with 14 bases left between them. Looked up from germline, CDR1 is LGHDT and CDR2 is YNNKEL (reference sequence). CDR3 length equals 16 residues. Here the CDR3 reads CASSQDYSLHDTEAFF. DNA of the CDR3: TGTGCCAGCAGCCAAGACTACAGCCTACACGACACTGAAGCTTTCTTT.

This rearrangement joins TRBV20-1 to TRBJ2-7; 8 nucleotides agree with TRBD1. The CDR3 spans 11 residues. The J segment lost 7 bases and the V segment lost 6 bases, leaving 5 bases of the junction unmatched. Germline V gives CDR1 DFQATT, CDR2 SNEGSKA (reference sequence). The CDR3 region is CSARQGREQYF. The CDR3 DNA sequence: TGCAGTGCAAGACAGGGGCGAGAGCAGTACTTC.

This chain links TRBV20-1 with TRBJ1-2, with D uncertain. Trimming stripped 5 bases from V and 3 bases from J, with 7 bases between. The CDR3 length is 11 residues. Germline V gene sequence: CDR1 DFQATT, CDR2 SNEGSKA (reference sequence). The CDR3 here is CSALLDYGYTF. CDR3 bases: TGCAGTGCTTTACTGGACTATGGCTACACCTTC.

The rearrangement joins TRBV10-3 to TRBJ2-1, with 8 bases lining up with TRBD2. This CDR3 spans 16 amino acids. CDR1 is ENHRY and CDR2 is SYGVKD in the germline V gene. J lost 0 bases, V lost 0 bases, and 1 base had no gene match. This chain's CDR3 is CAISESGTSSYNEQFF. In DNA, the CDR3 is TGTGCCATCAGTGAGTCCGGGACTAGCTCCTACAATGAGCAGTTCTTC.

The genes are TRBV2 and TRBJ2-3; 7 bases are a match to TRBD2. The CDR3 has 14 residues. The V gene end was trimmed by 0 bases and the J gene end by 4 bases; junction bases not matched to a gene: 1. CDR1 is SNHLY and CDR2 is FYNNEI in the germline V gene. CDR3 amino acids: CASSEAGGSDTQYF. CDR3 in DNA: TGTGCCAGCAGTGAAGCGGGGGGGTCAGATACGCAGTATTTT.

The chain uses TRBV7-2 and TRBJ1-1; no clear D gene. CDR3 size: 15 residues. Germline V CDR1 and CDR2: SGHTA, FQGNSA. The ends were cut back, 2 bases at V and 1 base at J, with 11 bases in the middle. CDR3 sequence: CASSLYSGRNTEAFF. The DNA of the CDR3 is TGTGCCAGCAGCTTATATTCGGGGAGGAACACTGAAGCTTTCTTT.